This T cell receptor (beta chain) originates from a study of shared clonotypes between healthy human individuals. Assay execution took place at the deep level. Every subset had its genomic DNA shared out evenly among several immunoSEQ plates. The repertoire was sequenced with immunoSEQ multiplex PCR; TCRdb's copy has only in-frame clones and lacks some. Among a few million clones listed, 85% to 95% were seen once. The table lists this clone with a count of one. Its antigen is still unknown. The germline V and J ends were trimmed by 4 bases and 6 bases, with 19 bases remaining between them. This CDR3 spans 15 amino acids. General study results and limits: Among non-shared clonotypes, generation probabilities were lower than among those shared by all four donors. Only blood underwent sampling, and tissue repertoires likely differ.

Sequencing was done on a sample of naive CD4+ T cells from PBMCs. Subset here: CD45RA+ positively selected. This clonotype was obtained from a man between 18 and 29 years old in good health. Some clones in this sample may be carry-over from other donors' samples. The chain has TRBV23-1 and TRBJ2-7; possibly TRBD1 for D (8 bases). TRBV23-1 is placed among ORFs of uncertain function. Here the CDR3 reads CASSPQDREGLEQYF. DNA of the CDR3: TGCGCCAGCAGTCCCCAGGACAGGGAGGGCCTCGAGCAGTACTTC.